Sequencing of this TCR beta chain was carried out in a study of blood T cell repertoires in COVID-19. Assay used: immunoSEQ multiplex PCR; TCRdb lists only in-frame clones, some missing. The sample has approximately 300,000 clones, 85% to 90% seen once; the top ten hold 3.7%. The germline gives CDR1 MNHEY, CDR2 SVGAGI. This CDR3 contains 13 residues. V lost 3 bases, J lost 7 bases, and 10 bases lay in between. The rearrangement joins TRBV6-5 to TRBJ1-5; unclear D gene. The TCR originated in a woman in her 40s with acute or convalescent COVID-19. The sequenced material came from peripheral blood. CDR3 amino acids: CASSYGSGQPQHF. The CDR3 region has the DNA TGTGCCAGCAGTTATGGGTCCGGGCAGCCCCAGCATTTT.